The text below deals with one TCR beta chain. These data come from a study of blood T cell repertoires in COVID-19. Sequencing was performed with immunoSEQ multiplex PCR; in TCRdb, only in-frame clones are kept and a portion is missing. The profile shows under 300,000 clones, approximately 85% of them singletons. Sequenced input: peripheral blood. This TCR came from a man aged 50-60 years with acute or convalescent COVID-19.

The CDR3 sequence is CASSHLTSSGSYEQYF. The CDR3 DNA reads as TGTGCCAGCAGCCACCTGACTAGCTCGGGGTCCTACGAGCAGTACTTC. The chain recombines TRBV11-3 with TRBJ2-7; TRBD2 matches at 7 bases. The CDR3 is 16 amino acids. Germline V gene sequence: CDR1 SGHNT, CDR2 YENEEA. V shed 5 bases and J 1 base; nucleotides not matched to a gene: 11.